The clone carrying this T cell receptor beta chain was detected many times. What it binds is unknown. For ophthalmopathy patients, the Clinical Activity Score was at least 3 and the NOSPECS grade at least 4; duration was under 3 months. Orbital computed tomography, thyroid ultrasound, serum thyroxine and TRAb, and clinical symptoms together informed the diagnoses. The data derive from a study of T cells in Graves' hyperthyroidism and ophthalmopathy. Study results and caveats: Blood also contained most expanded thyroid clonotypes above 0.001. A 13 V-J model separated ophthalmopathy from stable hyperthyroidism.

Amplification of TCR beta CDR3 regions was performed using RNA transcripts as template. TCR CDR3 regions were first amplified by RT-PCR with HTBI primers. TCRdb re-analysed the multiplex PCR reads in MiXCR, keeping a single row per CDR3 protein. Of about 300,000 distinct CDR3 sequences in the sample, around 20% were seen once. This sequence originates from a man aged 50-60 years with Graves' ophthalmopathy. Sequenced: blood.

Written as DNA, the CDR3 is TGCGCCAGCAGCTCGGGACAGGGATTGGGTAATGAGCAGTTCTTC. Its translation: CASSSGQGLGNEQFF. The chain is built from TRBV5-1 and TRBJ2-1, with 9 nucleotides matching TRBD1. V was pared by 3 bases and J by 7 bases, with 8 bases of the junction left unmatched. In germline, CDR1 is SGHRS, CDR2 YFSETQ. This CDR3 is built from 15 residues.